The 6 T cell receptor beta chains below come from one sample, sequenced in a study of beta chain features in type 1 diabetes. cDNA synthesis used the whole RNA isolate, giving expressed TCRB sequences. This table comes from immunoSEQ multiplex PCR, and its TCRdb copy is limited to in-frame clones, with some not included. The table includes more than 150,000 clones, less than 15% detected once. Sequenced input: central memory CD4+ T cells from blood. All receptors come from a woman aged 18-29 years in good health.

J is TRBJ1-2 and V is TRBV28, with 9 bases matching TRBD1. Germline V gene lookup returns CDR1 MDHEN and CDR2 SYDVKM. This CDR3 region has 15 residues. Trimming took 5 bases from V and 2 from J; bases not matched to a gene: 6. This chain's CDR3 is CASSRRQGENYGYTF. The DNA for the CDR3 is TGTGCCAGCAGTCGGCGACAGGGGGAGAACTATGGCTACACCTTC.

This clone was seen at least ten times. This chain uses TRBV13 with TRBJ2-7; 9 bases fit TRBD2. Per the germline V gene, CDR1 is PRHDT and CDR2 is FYEKMQ (reference sequence). Trimming took 2 bases from V and 5 from J; bases not matched to a gene: 10. This CDR3 spans 16 amino acids. In DNA form, the CDR3 reads TGTGCCAGCAGCTTATCTTCCAGCGGGAGGAGGGACGAGCAGTACTTC. It translates to CASSLSSSGRRDEQYF.

This clone was recorded a few times. Here the CDR3 DNA reads TGTGCCAGCAGCGATGGACATGATCGGAATGAGCAGTTCTTC. Its protein product is CASSDGHDRNEQFF. The genes are TRBV7-9 and TRBJ2-1; a possible D gene is TRBD1 (5 bases). The CDR3 has 14 residues. V lost 5 bases, J lost 7 bases, and 15 bases lay in between. Germline lookup yields CDR1 SEHNR and CDR2 FQNEAQ (reference sequence).

The table lists this clone with a few counts. The genes are TRBV9 and TRBJ2-3, with no clear D. V was pared by 1 base and J by 4 bases, with 13 bases between. The CDR3 loop spans 15 amino acids. Germline V gene lookup returns CDR1 SGDLS and CDR2 YYNGEE. The CDR3 sequence is CASSVRSSSSDTQYF. The CDR3 DNA reads as TGTGCCAGCAGCGTACGGAGTAGCAGCTCAGATACGCAGTATTTT. The full variable domain, completed using reference TRBV9 and TRBJ2-3, is DSGVTQTPKHLITATGQRVTLRCSPRSGDLSVYWYQQSLDQGLQFLIQYYNGEERAKGNILERFSAQQFPDLHSELNLSSLELGDSALYFCASSVRSSSSDTQYFGPGTRLTVL.

The chain recombines TRBV7-2 with TRBJ2-5; 10 nucleotides line up with TRBD1. Germline V gene data show CDR1 as SGHTA and CDR2 as FQGNSA. Germline trimming cut 2 bases from V and 5 bases from J; bases unmatched to any gene: 5. The CDR3 consists of 15 residues. CDR3 DNA sequence: TGTGCCAGCAGCTTATCGGGACAGGGGAGGGAGACCCAGTACTTC. Translating it yields CASSLSGQGRETQYF.

The chain uses TRBV6-1 and TRBJ2-2; D may be TRBD1 (6 bases). V lost 5 bases to trimming and J lost 1 base, with 11 bases between them. This CDR3 is 15 amino acids long. Germline-derived CDR1 and CDR2 are MNHNS and SASEGT. Written as DNA, the CDR3 is TGTGCCAGCAGTTCTACGGGACAGAACACCGGGGAGCTGTTTTTT. As protein: CASSSTGQNTGELFF.